A selection of T cell receptor beta chains follows, all from one sample in a study of T cell responses to AZD1222 COVID-19 vaccine. Profiled with immunoSEQ multiplex PCR; TCRdb holds only in-frame clones, not every one. The profile covers around 150,000 clones, with approximately 89% appearing a single time and roughly 1.2% taken by the ten largest. The material sequenced was peripheral blood, taken 28 days after the second AZD1222 dose. The receptors were sampled from an adult who received the AZD1222 COVID-19 vaccine. Each CDR3 is given with its conserved first and last residue. The D gene is left open where the match is weak. Size is omitted from some rows. Given values are once, few, many or a class for expanded clones.

clone_size j_call v_call d_call cdr3_aa cdr3_nt
- TRBJ2-1 TRBV6-1 - CASSEMGGSYNEQFF TGTGCCAGCAGTGAAATGGGGGGCTCCTACAATGAGCAGTTCTTC
- TRBJ2-7 TRBV5-6 - CASSLTGAYEQYF TGTGCCAGCAGCTTGACGGGGGCCTACGAGCAGTACTTC
- TRBJ1-1 TRBV28 - CASIKGSGGYTEAFF TGTGCCAGCATTAAGGGGTCAGGTGGATACACTGAAGCTTTCTTT
- TRBJ2-7 TRBV7-9 TRBD1 CASSGVRDSTYEQYF TGTGCCAGCAGTGGGGTCCGGGACAGCACCTACGAGCAGTACTTC
- TRBJ2-7 TRBV20-1 - CSARPRYEQYF TGCAGTGCTAGGCCAAGATACGAGCAGTACTTC
- TRBJ1-3 TRBV6-5 - CASNMGGSGNTIYF TGTGCCAGCAATATGGGGGGTTCTGGAAACACCATATATTTT
- TRBJ1-2 TRBV2 - CASSELGAAEDGYTF TGTGCCAGCAGTGAACTAGGGGCGGCTGAGGATGGCTACACCTTC
- TRBJ1-6 TRBV28 TRBD1 CASSPGDRNSPLHF TGTGCCAGCAGCCCCGGGGACAGGAATTCACCCCTCCACTTT
- TRBJ2-1 TRBV7-2 - CASSFMGSYNEQFF TGTGCCAGCAGCTTCATGGGCTCCTACAATGAGCAGTTCTTC
few TRBJ1-1 TRBV2 - CASSLSPHGRNTEAFF TGTGCCAGCAGTCTTTCCCCACATGGGAGGAACACTGAAGCTTTCTTT
- TRBJ1-2 TRBV19 - CASSIGGEGYGYTF TGTGCCAGTAGTATAGGTGGAGAGGGCTATGGCTACACCTTC
- TRBJ2-7 TRBV13 TRBD2 CASSPGLAGVASYEQYF TGTGCCAGCAGCCCCGGACTAGCGGGAGTGGCCTCCTACGAGCAGTACTTC
- TRBJ2-3 TRBV19 TRBD2 CASSPQGLVADTQYF TGTGCCAGTAGCCCCCAAGGACTAGTTGCAGATACGCAGTATTTT
- TRBJ1-1 TRBV7-9 - CASSLASGGRTNTEAFF TGTGCCAGCAGCTTAGCCTCGGGAGGACGGACGAACACTGAAGCTTTCTTT
- TRBJ2-7 TRBV19 - CASSIVWGAEQYF TGTGCCAGTAGTATAGTTTGGGGAGCCGAGCAGTACTTC
- TRBJ2-3 TRBV9 TRBD1 CASSVGDRHTDTQYF TGTGCCAGCAGCGTAGGGGACAGGCACACAGATACGCAGTATTTT
- TRBJ2-7 TRBV29-1 - CSVQSSYEQYF TGCAGCGTCCAAAGCTCCTACGAGCAGTACTTC
- TRBJ2-7 TRBV4-3 TRBD1 CASSQEGTGTYEQYF TGCGCCAGCAGCCAAGAAGGGACAGGGACCTACGAGCAGTACTTC
- TRBJ1-4 TRBV6-2/TRBV6-3 TRBD1 CASSPGQGKEKLFF TGTGCCAGCAGTCCGGGACAGGGGAAAGAAAAACTGTTTTTT
- TRBJ1-6 TRBV29-1 - CSVRQQYNSPLHF TGCAGCGTGCGACAGCAGTATAATTCACCCCTCCACTTT
once TRBJ1-1 TRBV3-1/TRBV3-2 - CASTKGRYTEAFF TGTGCCAGCACAAAAGGACGGTACACTGAAGCTTTCTTT
once TRBJ2-1 TRBV4-2 TRBD2 CASSQSTSGSSYNEQFF TGTGCCAGCAGCCAATCCACTAGCGGGAGCTCCTACAATGAGCAGTTCTTC
- TRBJ2-2 TRBV5-1 - CASSPGLAGELFF TGCGCCAGCAGCCCCGGGCTAGCCGGGGAGCTGTTTTTT
- TRBJ1-2 TRBV7-2 - CASRDAQGGYTF TGTGCCAGCAGAGACGCCCAGGGCGGCTACACCTTC
- TRBJ1-1 TRBV11-3 TRBD1 CASSLGTGDGTEAFF TGTGCCAGCAGCCTGGGGACAGGGGATGGCACTGAAGCTTTCTTT
once TRBJ2-2 TRBV2 - CASSEILRGTGELFF TGTGCCAGCAGTGAAATTCTCAGGGGTACCGGGGAGCTGTTTTTT
- TRBJ2-5 TRBV7-2 - CASSQLRETQYF TGTGCCAGCAGCCAATTGCGGGAGACCCAGTACTTC
once TRBJ1-6 TRBV9 TRBD1 CASSVGAGGNSPLHF TGTGCCAGCAGCGTAGGCGCAGGGGGCAATTCACCCCTCCACTTT
- TRBJ1-1 TRBV19 TRBD1 CASMYGTGLNTEAFF TGTGCCAGTATGTACGGGACAGGGCTGAACACTGAAGCTTTCTTT
- TRBJ2-5 TRBV2 - CASSDRVDTSGTQYF TGTGCCAGCAGTGATCGGGTTGACACGAGTGGGACCCAGTACTTC
few TRBJ1-5 TRBV24-1 - CATSDNGGGNQPQHF TGTGCCACCAGTGATAACGGGGGCGGCAATCAGCCCCAGCATTTT
- TRBJ2-3 TRBV24-1 TRBD2 CATSDFTGTSGRWTDTQYF TGTGCCACCAGTGATTTTACTGGGACTAGCGGGAGATGGACAGATACGCAGTATTTT
- TRBJ1-6 TRBV6-5 - CASSYWRARGDSPLHF TGTGCCAGCAGTTACTGGAGGGCGCGAGGTGATTCACCCCTCCACTTT
- TRBJ2-7 TRBV18 - CASSPLTGSSYEQYF TGTGCCAGCTCACCTTTAACAGGGAGCTCCTACGAGCAGTACTTC
- TRBJ1-5 TRBV10-3 - CAISEGGPGQPQHF TGTGCCATCAGTGAGGGGGGCCCAGGTCAGCCCCAGCATTTT
- TRBJ1-3 TRBV3-1/TRBV3-2 - CASSQGPPAGSGNTIYF TGTGCCAGCAGCCAAGGCCCGCCAGCGGGCTCTGGAAACACCATATATTTT
- TRBJ2-5 TRBV28 - CASSTPTWGEETQYF TGTGCCAGCAGTACTCCAACATGGGGGGAAGAGACCCAGTACTTC
once TRBJ2-3 TRBV4-3 TRBD2 CASSQDFSGGSTDTQYF TGCGCCAGCAGCCAAGATTTCAGCGGGGGAAGCACAGATACGCAGTATTTT
- TRBJ2-1 TRBV7-2 TRBD2 CASSPGPISGGSYNEQFF TGTGCCAGCAGCCCCGGCCCCATTAGCGGGGGGTCCTACAATGAGCAGTTCTTC
- TRBJ2-7 TRBV2 - CASSEFHEQYF TGTGCCAGCAGTGAATTTCACGAGCAGTACTTC
- TRBJ2-7 TRBV7-2 - CASSPGGVRYEQYF TGTGCCAGCAGCCCCGGGGGAGTCCGATACGAGCAGTACTTC
- TRBJ2-6 TRBV19 - CASTRPFSGANVLTF TGTGCCAGTACTAGACCGTTCTCTGGGGCCAACGTCCTGACTTTC
- TRBJ2-3 TRBV29-1 - CSVEGLDYSTDTQYF TGCAGCGTTGAAGGGCTAGATTATAGCACAGATACGCAGTATTTT
- TRBJ1-2 TRBV27 TRBD1 CASRPGQGAFGYTF TGTGCCAGCAGGCCGGGGCAGGGGGCGTTTGGCTACACCTTC
few TRBJ1-2 TRBV27 TRBD1 CASSSTLPTGTTYGYTF TGTGCCAGCAGTTCGACCCTTCCGACAGGGACGACCTATGGCTACACCTTC